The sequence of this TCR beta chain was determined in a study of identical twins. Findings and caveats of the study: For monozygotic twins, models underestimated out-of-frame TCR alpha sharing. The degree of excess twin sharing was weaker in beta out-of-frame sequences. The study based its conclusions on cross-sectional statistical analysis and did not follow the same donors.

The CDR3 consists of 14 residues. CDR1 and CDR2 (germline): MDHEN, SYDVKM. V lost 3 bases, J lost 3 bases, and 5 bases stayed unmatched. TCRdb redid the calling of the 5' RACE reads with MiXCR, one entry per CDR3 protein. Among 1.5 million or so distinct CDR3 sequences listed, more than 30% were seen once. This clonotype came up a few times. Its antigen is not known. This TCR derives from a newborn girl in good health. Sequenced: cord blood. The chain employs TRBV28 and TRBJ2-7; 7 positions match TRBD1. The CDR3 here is CASSLGRTGYEQYF. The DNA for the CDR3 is TGTGCCAGCAGTTTGGGCCGGACAGGCTACGAGCAGTACTTC. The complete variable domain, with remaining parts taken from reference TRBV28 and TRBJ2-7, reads DVKVTQSSRYLVKRTGEKVFLECVQDMDHENMFWYRQDPGLGLRLIYFSYDVKMKEKGDIPEGYSVSREKKERFSLILESASTNQTSMYLCASSLGRTGYEQYFGPGTRLTVT.